This TCR beta chain was documented in a study of cytomegalovirus exposure and HLA in healthy donors. Study conclusions and caveats: Researchers had no immune exposure information except CMV serostatus available. Most CMV-associated TCR beta chains were later found to appear HLA-restricted.

Concerning this clone itself: Its cognate antigen is unknown.

Donors had nominal health at sampling but likely had unrecorded immune exposures. Germline V gene lookup returns CDR1 MNHEY and CDR2 SVGAGI. This CDR3 has 14 residues. The J segment lost 5 bases and the V segment lost 1 base, leaving 4 bases of the junction unmatched. PCR used 60 Vbeta primers and 13 Jbeta primers. Clones were sequenced by immunoSEQ multiplex PCR, and TCRdb holds only the in-frame ones, with some missing. This sample has 150,000 or so clones, with roughly 80% found just once. Sequenced material: PBMCs. The V gene is TRBV6-5, the J gene TRBJ2-7, with 8 bases matching TRBD1. This receptor was taken from a man in his fifties in good health and CMV-seropositive. CDR3 in amino acids: CASSYLTGDDEQYF. The CDR3 region has the DNA TGTGCCAGCAGTTACTTGACAGGGGACGACGAGCAGTACTTC.